This TCR beta chain was retrieved from a study of OX40 agonist ivuxolimab in advanced cancers. Measured with immunoSEQ multiplex PCR; TCRdb has only the in-frame clones, and not every one. The sample yields under 80,000 clones, roughly 87% seen once. The starting material was CD4+ or CD8+ T cells sorted from blood, obtained in a trial of the OX40 agonist ivuxolimab. The receptor was derived from an adult with an advanced solid tumor such as melanoma, head and neck, liver or kidney cancer.

CDR3 in DNA: TGTGCCAGCAGCTTATATCGACAAAAGCCGGAGACCCAGTACTTC. Translated, it gives CASSLYRQKPETQYF. V usage is TRBV11-3 and J usage is TRBJ2-5, with D unresolved. This CDR3 comprises 15 residues. The germline V gene has CDR1 SGHNT and CDR2 YENEEA. V lost 2 bases and J 5 bases, leaving 15 bases between the germline ends.